The 5 T cell receptor beta chains below were found in one sample sequenced in a study of T cell changes during pregnancy in multiple sclerosis. Repertoires were generated with immunoSEQ multiplex PCR, while TCRdb's copy carries only in-frame clones and drops some. The sample lists tens of thousands of clones, about nine tenths occurring once. Sequencing was performed on CD4+ T cells from peripheral blood mononuclear cells, taken in the first trimester of pregnancy. These receptors were collected from a female donor with multiple sclerosis, enrolled in a pregnancy study.

This chain links TRBV28 with TRBJ2-7; 7 bases fit TRBD2. Losses at the gene ends were 5 bases for V and 4 bases for J; bases not matched to a gene: 11. This CDR3 spans 15 amino acids. Looked up from germline, CDR1 is MDHEN and CDR2 is SYDVKM. The CDR3 DNA reads TGTGCCAGCAGTACCCCTAGCGGCCTGTGGTACGAGCAGTACTTC. This translates into CASSTPSGLWYEQYF.

The chain carries TRBV19 and TRBJ1-4; 7 nucleotides align to TRBD1. Trimming cost V 3 bases and J 8 bases; bases outside gene matches: 9. This CDR3 has 15 amino acids. CDR1 is LNHDA and CDR2 is SQIVND in the germline V gene (reference sequence). Written as DNA, the CDR3 is TGTGCCAGTAGTATCTTCGACAGGGAAGGAGAAAAACTGTTTTTT. Its protein product is CASSIFDREGEKLFF.

This sequence joins TRBV7-2 and TRBJ1-5, with TRBD1 matching over 12 bases. The ends lost 1 base at V and 5 bases at J; junction bases unmatched: 6. Germline V gene data show CDR1 as SGHTA and CDR2 as FQGNSA. This CDR3 spans 17 amino acids. DNA of the CDR3: TGTGCCAGCAGCTTAGGGGGGGGACAGGGGGCTCATCAGCCCCAGCATTTT. Translating gives CASSLGGGQGAHQPQHF.

V is TRBV19 and J is TRBJ1-2, with 8 bases that match TRBD1. V was clipped by 4 bases and J by 4 bases; unmatched bases: 11. CDR1 and CDR2 (germline): LNHDA, SQIVND (reference sequence). CDR3 length: 16 residues. This CDR3 is CASSTYLGQASYGYTF. CDR3 sequence (DNA): TGTGCCAGTAGTACGTACTTGGGACAGGCGAGCTATGGCTACACCTTC.

The genes are TRBV18 and TRBJ2-5, with D possibly being TRBD1 (6 bases). Germline V gene sequence: CDR1 KGHSH, CDR2 LQKENI. The CDR3 loop spans 16 amino acids. Trimming stripped 2 bases from V and 5 bases from J, with 18 bases between. Here the CDR3 DNA reads TGTGCCAGCTCACCAGAACTAGGGCTGCAGGGGGAGACCCAGTACTTC. As protein: CASSPELGLQGETQYF.